This T cell receptor (beta chain) was sequenced for a study of control samples from healthy donors and cancer patients. The method was immunoSEQ multiplex PCR; TCRdb's version includes in-frame clones alone and lacks a portion of them. The sample consists of approximately 140,000 clones, approximately 86% of them appearing once. The count of this clone is one. V was clipped by 6 bases and J by 2 bases, with 15 bases between them. CDR1 and CDR2 from the germline V gene are SQVTM and ANQGSEA. The CDR3 runs to 14 residues. The sample taken for sequencing was blood. The chain links TRBV29-1 to TRBJ2-3; unclear D gene. This TCR was recovered from a woman aged 25 to 39 in good health. CDR3 amino acids: CSVAGEVNTDTQYF. The CDR3 coding sequence is TGCAGCGTGGCAGGTGAGGTGAACACAGATACGCAGTATTTT.